Listed here is a single T cell receptor (beta chain). The clone's antigen remains unknown. Per-base quality was not reported, and no clone a single base away is much larger than it. This entry comes from a study of blood T cell repertoires in COVID-19 (dated by TCRdb to 2018 to 2021). Notes on the research overall: Samples from collaborators originated in the United States, Italy and Spain and spanned both the acute and convalescent phases of COVID-19. Nearly every sample came with metadata listing a de-identified subject ID, COVID-19 status, age in years and sex. The prospective study material was composed of cDNA or gDNA derived from T cells, B-cell-depleted T cells, or PBMCs. Subjects who had been exposed to COVID-19, were actively infected with it, or had recovered from it provided the deeply sampled blood TCRbeta repertoires that made up the dataset. Samples were obtained from the ongoing ImmuneRACE study (first 160 participants) and from 1,254 subjects provided by 6 global collaborators. The repertoires were released in a freely available public database meant as a resource for research on the immune response to SARS-CoV-2. HLA class I and class II types, where available, came from metadata supplied by the sample provider rather than from assay-based typing. General study outcomes and caveats: The amount of clinical and demographic metadata varied by source and participant and was provided uncurated.

The CDR3 spans 14 residues, from the cysteine through the phenylalanine. Only the CDR3 DNA is retained, 42 bases long and in frame from the first base. Relative to germline, V is missing 4 bases and J is missing 4 bases, with 1 base of the junction outside any gene match. The germline V gene gives CDR1 as MGHRA and CDR2 as YSYEKL. Each collaborating institution followed its own protocols to collect whole blood in K2EDTA tubes. Collaborator samples were shipped for TCRbeta analysis as frozen whole blood, isolated PBMCs, or DNA extracted from either sample type. TCRbeta CDR3 regions were amplified from genomic DNA by means of the immunoSEQ Assay, a bias-controlled multiplex PCR. In the authors' own workflow: The number of nucleated cells in each sample was estimated by amplification of reference gene primers within the assay. Sequence reads were collapsed and filtered to measure the absolute abundance of every unique TCRbeta CDR3 rearrangement. Productive Simpson clonality was computed per sample as the square root of Simpson's diversity index over productive rearrangements. TCRdb holds this immuneACCESS table with in-frame rearrangements only. Some clones are missing; in checked studies, unresolved V genes explain under half, and the rest has no known cause. V and J calls plus clone size are reproduced from that table; the DNA served to infer D and trimming. This sample gives 65,000 to 80,000 clones in total; 82% of them show up just once. In total, the top ten clones hold just over 20% of the sample.

The sample consisted of peripheral blood. This chain is built from TRBV4-1 and TRBJ2-2; a stretch of 9 junction bases matches TRBD1. The receptor comes from a human donor in a cohort sampled during active COVID-19. The DNA sequence reads TGCGCCAGCAGCCGGACAGGGGTCACCGGGGAGCTGTTTTTT. The translation is CASSRTGVTGELFF.